Each of the 30 T cell receptor beta chains below was sequenced from the same sample in a study of blood T cell repertoires in COVID-19. Here immunoSEQ multiplex PCR was the method, and the copy in TCRdb shows in-frame clones only, minus some. The sample contains roughly 280,000 clones, 85% to 90% of which appear only once. The sequenced sample was PBMCs or T cells enriched from blood (not recorded which). Source of these receptors: a woman aged 18-35 years who had recovered from COVID-19.

The table lists this clone with a few counts. This chain's CDR3 is CAWSGGQGGGDEQFF. CDR3 nucleotides: TGTGCCTGGAGTGGGGGACAGGGTGGTGGGGATGAGCAGTTCTTC. This sequence joins TRBV30 and TRBJ2-1; 9 bases fit TRBD1. The CDR3 runs 15 residues. The V segment lost 1 base and the J segment 8 bases; nucleotides outside the gene matches: 9. CDR1 is GTSNPN, CDR2 SVGIG, per germline (reference sequence).

This sequence joins TRBV12-3 or TRBV12-4 and TRBJ2-5; D remains unclear. This CDR3 contains 12 residues. V was cut by 5 bases and J by 3 bases, with 7 bases left in between. CDR3 protein: CASSLPEETQYF. The CDR3 bases are TGTGCCAGCAGTCTTCCGGAAGAGACCCAGTACTTC.

The V call is TRBV29-1, the J call TRBJ2-5; possible D gene TRBD1, 6 bases. V lost 1 base and J lost 5, with 14 bases in between. This CDR3 is built from 14 residues. Germline V gives CDR1 SQVTM, CDR2 ANQGSEA. The CDR3 DNA follows: TGCAGCGTTGAAGGTAACAGGGTACGGGAGACCCAGTACTTC. Translating it yields CSVEGNRVRETQYF. Full variable domain (outside the CDR3, taken from reference TRBV29-1 and TRBJ2-5): SAVISQKPSRDICQRGTSLTIQCQVDSQVTMMFWYRQQPGQSLTLIATANQGSEATYESGFVIDKFPISRPNLTFSTLTVSNMSPEDSSIYLCSVEGNRVRETQYFGPGTRLLVL.

V gene TRBV4-1 combines with J gene TRBJ1-5; the D gene is possibly TRBD1 (6 bases). Trimming stripped 6 bases from V and 1 base from J, with 19 bases between. The CDR3 has 17 amino acids. Germline V lookup: CDR1 MGHRA, CDR2 YSYEKL. This chain's CDR3 is CASRPGFAGASNQPQHF. DNA for the CDR3: TGCGCCAGCAGACCCGGGTTTGCAGGGGCCAGCAATCAGCCCCAGCATTTT.

This chain links TRBV6-5 with TRBJ1-4; 7 nucleotides match TRBD1. The CDR3 covers 15 residues. Per the germline V gene, CDR1 is MNHEY and CDR2 is SVGAGI. V trimming: 5 bases; J trimming: 4 bases; junction bases outside the gene matches: 7. The chain's CDR3 is CASSRTGARNEKLFF. CDR3 coding DNA: TGTGCCAGCAGTCGGACAGGCGCACGTAATGAAAAACTGTTTTTT.

The chain recombines TRBV2 with TRBJ2-5; TRBD2 matches 11 bases. This CDR3 comprises 14 residues. The J segment lost 1 base and the V segment lost 7 bases, leaving 2 bases of the junction unmatched. Per germline, CDR1 SNHLY and CDR2 FYNNEI. The CDR3 DNA follows: TGTGCCAGCAAGGGACTAGCGGCCCAAGAGACCCAGTACTTC. Translated, it gives CASKGLAAQETQYF.

The chain links TRBV28 to TRBJ1-2; 7 bases match TRBD1. CDR3 length: 16 amino acids. Germline V gene lookup returns CDR1 MDHEN and CDR2 SYDVKM. The V segment lost 1 base and the J segment 4 bases; nucleotides outside the gene matches: 9. The CDR3 spells CASSLYETGSRYGYTF. The CDR3 DNA sequence: TGTGCCAGCAGTTTATACGAGACAGGGTCGCGCTATGGCTACACCTTC.

The rearrangement uses TRBV3-1 (or the pseudogene TRBV3-2) and TRBJ1-1; D is undetermined. The CDR3 spans 15 residues. V was pared by 0 bases and J by 0 bases, with 8 bases between. Germline V gives CDR1 LGHDT, CDR2 YNNKEL (reference sequence). Here the CDR3 DNA reads TGTGCCAGCAGCCAAGATAACCCAGTGAACACTGAAGCTTTCTTT. It yields the protein CASSQDNPVNTEAFF.

This clone was seen only once. J is TRBJ1-2 and V is TRBV6-5, with no clear D. V was cut by 5 bases and J by 0 bases, with 10 bases left in between. Germline values: CDR1 MNHEY, CDR2 SVGAGI. The CDR3 has 14 amino acids. The CDR3 sequence: CASSLMGANYGYTF. CDR3 nucleotides: TGTGCCAGCAGTCTTATGGGAGCTAACTATGGCTACACCTTC.

V gene TRBV28 combines with J gene TRBJ1-6; possible D gene TRBD1, 5 bases. This CDR3 has 14 amino acids. The ends were cut back, 2 bases at V and 12 bases at J, with 14 bases in the middle. Germline V gives CDR1 MDHEN, CDR2 SYDVKM. CDR3 in DNA: TGTGCCAGCAGTTTAAAGGGGAGGTGGGTACCCCTCCACTTT. Its translation is CASSLKGRWVPLHF.

The genes are TRBV6-5 and TRBJ2-5; 10 bases match TRBD2. The CDR3 is 15 amino acids. Trimming removed 9 bases from V and 4 bases from J; junction bases left unmatched: 11. Germline CDR1 and CDR2: MNHEY and SVGAGI. The DNA for the CDR3 is TGTGCCAGTATCTTAGCGGGGGGCGGGTCAGAGACCCAGTACTTC. This gives the protein CASILAGGGSETQYF.

The chain uses TRBV18 and TRBJ1-6; 7 positions match TRBD1. Germline V gene data show CDR1 as KGHSH and CDR2 as LQKENI. V shed 3 bases, J shed 6 bases, and the junction held 8 bases outside the gene matches. This CDR3 has 16 residues. The DNA of the CDR3 is TGTGCCAGCTCACCGGCGACAGGGTGGAGTAATTCACCCCTCCACTTT. Protein product: CASSPATGWSNSPLHF.

This chain joins TRBV10-3 and TRBJ1-1, with 7 bases lining up with TRBD1. CDR1 ENHRY and CDR2 SYGVKD come from the germline V gene. V shed 7 bases and J 7 bases; nucleotides not matched to a gene: 12. The CDR3 is made up of 14 amino acids. The CDR3 bases are TGTGCCATCAACGACGACAGGGCGGAGGTTGAAGCTTTCTTT. Translated: CAINDDRAEVEAFF.

The V and J genes are TRBV5-1 and TRBJ2-1; D gene uncertain. V lost 0 bases to trimming and J lost 2 bases, with 3 bases between them. Germline V gives CDR1 SGHRS, CDR2 YFSETQ. The CDR3 is 13 amino acids. This CDR3 is CASSLGTYNEQFF. CDR3 bases: TGCGCCAGCAGCTTGGGTACCTACAATGAGCAGTTCTTC.

In nucleotides, the CDR3 is TGTGCCAGCCTAGAGGCCGAGAACACTGAAGCTTTCTTT. It translates to CASLEAENTEAFF. The chain carries TRBV18 and TRBJ1-1; D unclear. The length of the CDR3 is 13 residues. Germline V gives CDR1 KGHSH, CDR2 LQKENI. V shed 8 bases and J shed 1 base, with 11 bases lying between them.

This chain links TRBV3-1 (or the pseudogene TRBV3-2) with TRBJ2-3; 8 bases agree with TRBD1. The trim removed 4 bases at V and 9 bases at J, leaving 3 bases unmatched. This CDR3 is 12 amino acids long. The V gene's germline CDR1 is LGHDT and CDR2 YNNKEL (reference sequence). The CDR3 sequence: CASSRRQGTQYF. For the CDR3, the DNA is TGTGCCAGCAGCCGTAGACAGGGGACGCAGTATTTT.

This chain uses TRBV19 with TRBJ1-1; D not resolved. The CDR3 runs 13 residues. In germline, CDR1 is LNHDA, CDR2 SQIVND (reference sequence). V shed 7 bases and J shed 1 base, with 10 bases lying between them. As DNA, the CDR3 is TGTGCCAGTATGTGGAGGCAGAACACTGAAGCTTTCTTT. It encodes CASMWRQNTEAFF.

V and J are TRBV5-6 and TRBJ2-1, with D unresolved. This CDR3 spans 15 amino acids. The V and J ends lost 1 base and 4 bases respectively, with 12 bases between them. Germline V gene sequence: CDR1 SGHDT, CDR2 YYEEEE. The CDR3 loop is CASSLNLADYNEQFF. The CDR3 region has the DNA TGTGCCAGCAGCTTGAACCTGGCGGATTACAATGAGCAGTTCTTC.

The chain employs TRBV18 and TRBJ1-1; no firm D call. Trimming pared 8 bases from V and 1 base from J, leaving 17 bases between. There are 15 residues in the CDR3. Looked up from germline, CDR1 is KGHSH and CDR2 is LQKENI. The CDR3 coding sequence is TGTGCCAGCGTACCCGGAGAGGGCGCGAACACTGAAGCTTTCTTT. It encodes CASVPGEGANTEAFF.

The rearrangement links TRBV11-2 to TRBJ2-1, with 10 nucleotides matching TRBD2. This CDR3 region has 15 residues. V dropped 3 bases and J dropped 5; count of bases not matched to a gene: 4. Germline V gene sequence: CDR1 SGHAT, CDR2 FQNNGV. The CDR3 region has the DNA TGTGCCAGCAGCTTCTGGAGCGGGGGGGACAATGAGCAGTTCTTC. Its translation is CASSFWSGGDNEQFF.

The chain has TRBV6-8 and TRBJ2-3; D possibly corresponds to TRBD2 (7 bases). V was shortened by 3 bases and J by 3 bases, with 10 bases between the two germline ends. CDR3 length: 14 residues. CDR1 and CDR2 (germline): MNHGY, SAAAGT. The CDR3, as DNA: TGTGCCAGCAGTTATCGGGGGGCGACAGATACGCAGTATTTT. Residues: CASSYRGATDTQYF.

V and J are TRBV3-1 (or the pseudogene TRBV3-2) and TRBJ1-2; D not certain. This CDR3 comprises 13 residues. The ends were cut back, 3 bases at V and 3 bases at J, with 8 bases in the middle. CDR1 LGHDT and CDR2 YNNKEL come from the germline V gene (reference sequence). The CDR3 DNA follows: TGTGCCAGCAGCCATGTAGTCGACTATGGCTACACCTTC. This encodes CASSHVVDYGYTF.

The V call is TRBV5-1, the J call TRBJ2-1; no clear D. CDR3 size: 15 residues. Trimming shortened V by 0 bases and J by 0 bases, and 7 bases separated the two germline ends. Germline V gene data show CDR1 as SGHRS and CDR2 as YFSETQ. Written as DNA, the CDR3 is TGCGCCAGCAGCTTGGAACAGAGCTCCTACAATGAGCAGTTCTTC. Its translation is CASSLEQSSYNEQFF.

The chain combines TRBV6-5 with TRBJ1-6; TRBD1 might be the D (5 bases). This CDR3 spans 15 amino acids. Deletions cut 5 bases from V and 7 bases from J, with 15 bases between. Germline V lookup: CDR1 MNHEY, CDR2 SVGAGI. CDR3 DNA sequence: TGTGCCAGCAGTCTAACGACAGCTTCAAATTCACCCCTCCACTTT. Translated: CASSLTTASNSPLHF.

The rearrangement uses TRBV5-1 and TRBJ1-3, with D perhaps TRBD1 (6 bases). The CDR3 runs to 16 residues. The ends were cut back, 4 bases at V and 0 bases at J, with 14 bases in the middle. The germline CDR1 and CDR2 sequences are SGHRS and YFSETQ. The CDR3 protein is CASSLQGSGSGNTIYF. The CDR3 nucleotides read TGCGCCAGCAGCCTACAGGGATCTGGCTCTGGAAACACCATATATTTT.

V is TRBV6-2 or TRBV6-3 and J is TRBJ2-7, with 10 bases lining up with TRBD1. J was trimmed by 13 bases and V by 0 bases; bases with no gene match: 9. CDR1 and CDR2 (germline): MNHEY, SVGEGT. The CDR3 runs to 14 residues. Here the CDR3 DNA reads TGTGCCAGCAGTTACTCATTGACAGGGGGCGGGCAATACTTC. As protein: CASSYSLTGGGQYF.

The chain employs TRBV27 and TRBJ2-7, with a weak D call TRBD1 (5 bases). The V and J ends lost 4 bases and 0 bases respectively, with 10 bases between them. There are 14 residues in the CDR3. Germline CDR1 and CDR2: MNHEY and SMNVEV (reference sequence). This CDR3 reads CASSSTTDSYEQYF. The CDR3 nucleotides read TGTGCCAGCAGTTCTACGACAGACTCCTACGAGCAGTACTTC.

The chain uses TRBV7-9 and TRBJ1-4; weak D call: TRBD1 (6 bases). From germline, CDR1 is SEHNR and CDR2 FQNEAQ (reference sequence). The V and J ends lost 3 bases and 7 bases respectively, with 15 bases between them. The length of the CDR3 is 15 residues. The CDR3 reads CASSFAQGLGEKLFF. The CDR3 nucleotides read TGTGCCAGCAGCTTTGCACAGGGTCTCGGTGAAAAACTGTTTTTT.

The gene calls are TRBV20-1 and TRBJ1-1; D may be TRBD1 (6 bases). Germline lookup yields CDR1 DFQATT and CDR2 SNEGSKA (reference sequence). The CDR3 has 13 amino acids. The ends were cut back, 3 bases at V and 3 bases at J, with 11 bases in the middle. As DNA, the CDR3 is TGCAGTGCTAGTAGGGACACCGACACTGAAGCTTTCTTT. This translates into CSASRDTDTEAFF.

The chain uses TRBV7-2 and TRBJ2-1, with 7 bases identical to TRBD2. The CDR3 length is 17 residues. CDR1 and CDR2 (germline): SGHTA, FQGNSA. The V and J ends lost 4 bases and 5 bases, in that order; junction bases with no gene match: 14. CDR3 in amino acids: CASSSIKPGLSHNEQFF. CDR3 in DNA: TGTGCCAGCAGCTCAATCAAACCGGGACTAAGCCACAATGAGCAGTTCTTC. Filled out from reference TRBV7-2 and TRBJ2-1, the complete variable domain reads GAGVSQSPSNKVTEKGKDVELRCDPISGHTALYWYRQSLGQGLEFLIYFQGNSAPDKSGLPSDRFSAERTGGSVSTLTIQRTQQEDSAVYLCASSSIKPGLSHNEQFFGPGTRLTVL.